This TCR beta chain is drawn from a study of blood T cell repertoires in COVID-19. Whole-study context: T cells, B-cell-depleted T cells, or PBMCs provided the cDNA or gDNA that served as material.

Assay: immunoSEQ multiplex PCR; the TCRdb copy retains only in-frame clones and omits some. The data hold 85,000 to 130,000 clones, with about 86% observed a single time. Participant-given clinical history determined each cohort assignment. Among Cohort 3 donors, those recovered had two negative PCRs, clearance, or symptom resolution. J gave up 0 bases and V 7 bases, and 7 bases lay outside the gene matches. Germline V gene sequence: CDR1 SNHLY, CDR2 FYNNEI. The CDR3 runs 17 residues. V and J are TRBV2 and TRBJ2-6; 9 bases agree with TRBD1. The clonotype was recovered from a woman between 50 and 59 years old who had recovered from COVID-19. Sequencing was performed on PBMCs or T cells enriched from blood (not recorded which). Here the CDR3 reads CASTTGTGPSGANVLTF. CDR3 nucleotide sequence: TGTGCCAGCACGACCGGGACAGGGCCCTCTGGGGCCAACGTCCTGACTTTC.